The 7 T cell receptor beta chains presented below share a single source sample, sequenced in a study of T-cell memory formation after mild COVID-19. TCRdb re-analysed the 5' RACE reads in MiXCR, keeping a single row per CDR3 protein. Seen here are hundreds of thousands of distinct CDR3 sequences, 24% observed once, and the top ten hold 7% to 9.5%. Sequenced input: PBMCs or a T cell subset sorted from them (not recorded which). All receptors derive from an adult woman who had mild COVID-19 (a few samples of this study predate the infection). Cell type and time point are not known.

Only a few counts were recorded for this clonotype. The rearrangement joins TRBV9 to TRBJ2-5; no reliable D call. The CDR3 covers 13 residues. Trimming removed 0 bases from V and 5 bases from J, with 8 bases in between. CDR1 and CDR2 from the germline V gene are SGDLS and YYNGEE. The CDR3 region is CASSVGREETQYF. CDR3 nucleotide sequence: TGTGCCAGCAGCGTAGGTCGTGAGGAGACCCAGTACTTC.

This sequence joins TRBV5-4 and TRBJ2-3; TRBD2 agrees at 8 bases. With V trimmed by 9 bases and J by 0 bases, 12 bases remained unmatched. This CDR3 region has 16 residues. Germline V gene lookup returns CDR1 SGHNT and CDR2 YYREEE (reference sequence). CDR3 region: CATWAGGPSSTDTQYF. DNA of the CDR3: TGTGCCACCTGGGCGGGAGGACCCTCAAGCACAGATACGCAGTATTTT.

This clonotype was recorded a few times. This chain joins TRBV4-1 and TRBJ1-2; TRBD1 matches at 10 bases. V trimming: 0 bases; J trimming: 7 bases; junction bases outside the gene matches: 8. Germline CDR1 and CDR2: MGHRA and YSYEKL. CDR3 length equals 16 residues. The CDR3, as DNA: TGCGCCAGCAGCCAAGACGGACCGGGACAGGGGTTTGGCTACACCTTC. This codes for CASSQDGPGQGFGYTF.

This clonotype turned up a few times. The gene calls are TRBV6-6 and TRBJ1-2; no definite D call. V dropped 0 bases and J dropped 3 bases, with 14 bases sitting between them. The CDR3 extends over 16 amino acids. The germline V gene has CDR1 MNHNY and CDR2 SVGAGI (reference sequence). The CDR3 here is CASSYSTARSHYGYTF. The CDR3 bases are TGTGCCAGCAGTTACTCGACTGCCAGGAGTCACTATGGCTACACCTTC.

V gene TRBV7-6 combines with J gene TRBJ1-1; D is uncertain. Germline values: CDR1 SGHVS, CDR2 FNYEAQ. This CDR3 spans 13 amino acids. V was trimmed by 6 bases and J by 5 bases, leaving 13 bases between them. The CDR3 loop is CASSDREDTEAFF. The CDR3 DNA reads as TGTGCCAGCAGTGATAGGGAGGATACTGAAGCTTTCTTT.

In this sample, this clonotype turned up a few times. An end of the junction differs from the germline gene, which may be a read error. The rearrangement uses TRBV5-1 and TRBJ2-1; TRBD2 matches at 7 bases. CDR3 length equals 15 residues. Germline-derived CDR1 and CDR2 are SGHRS and YFSETQ. The CDR3 region is CASSLASGSYNEQFF. CDR3 nucleotides: TGTGCCAGCAGCTTAGCTAGCGGCTCCTACAATGAGCAGTTCTTC.

This sequence joins TRBV6-5 and TRBJ2-1; 9 positions agree with TRBD1. Germline V gene data show CDR1 as MNHEY and CDR2 as SVGAGI. The V segment lost 2 bases and the J segment 8 bases; nucleotides outside the gene matches: 4. This CDR3 region has 14 residues. The CDR3: CASSYRDRVHEQFF. CDR3 DNA sequence: TGTGCCAGCAGTTACAGGGACAGGGTGCATGAGCAGTTCTTC.